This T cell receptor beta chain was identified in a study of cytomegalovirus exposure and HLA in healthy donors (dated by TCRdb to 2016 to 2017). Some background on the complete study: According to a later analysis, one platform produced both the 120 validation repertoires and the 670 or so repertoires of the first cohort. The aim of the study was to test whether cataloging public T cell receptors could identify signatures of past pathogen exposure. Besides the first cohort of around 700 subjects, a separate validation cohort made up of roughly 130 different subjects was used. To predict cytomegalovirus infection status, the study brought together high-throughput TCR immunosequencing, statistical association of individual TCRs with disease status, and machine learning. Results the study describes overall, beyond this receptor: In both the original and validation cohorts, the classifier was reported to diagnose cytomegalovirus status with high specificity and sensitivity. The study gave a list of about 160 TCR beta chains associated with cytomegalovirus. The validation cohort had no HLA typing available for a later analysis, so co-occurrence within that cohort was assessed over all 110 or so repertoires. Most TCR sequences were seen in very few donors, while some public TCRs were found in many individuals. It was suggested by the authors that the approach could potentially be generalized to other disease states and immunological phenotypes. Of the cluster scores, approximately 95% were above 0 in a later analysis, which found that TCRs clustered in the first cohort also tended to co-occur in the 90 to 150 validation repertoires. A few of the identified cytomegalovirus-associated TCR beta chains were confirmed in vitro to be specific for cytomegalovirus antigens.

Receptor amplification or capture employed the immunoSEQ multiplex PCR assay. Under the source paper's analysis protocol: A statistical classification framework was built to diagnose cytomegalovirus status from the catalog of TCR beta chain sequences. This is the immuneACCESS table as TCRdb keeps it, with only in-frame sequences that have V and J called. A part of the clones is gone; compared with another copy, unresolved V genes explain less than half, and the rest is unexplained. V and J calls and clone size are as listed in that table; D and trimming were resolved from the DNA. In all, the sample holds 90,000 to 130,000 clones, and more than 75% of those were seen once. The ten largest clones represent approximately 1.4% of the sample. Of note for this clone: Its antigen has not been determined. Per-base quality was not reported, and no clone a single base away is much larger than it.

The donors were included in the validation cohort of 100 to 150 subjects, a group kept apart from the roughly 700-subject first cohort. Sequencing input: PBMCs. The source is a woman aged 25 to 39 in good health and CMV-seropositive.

CDR3 loop: CASSQTTGSNEQFF. The sequence in DNA is TGCGCCAGCAGCCAAACCACAGGGTCAAATGAGCAGTTCTTC. The chain is encoded by TRBV5-1 joined to TRBJ2-1; a weak D assignment points to TRBD1 (6 bases agree). The CDR3 covers 14 residues, taking in both the cysteine and the phenylalanine. Here the CDR3 DNA is all that survives: 42 bases in frame from base 1. CDR1 and CDR2 are read off the germline V gene as SGHRS and YFSETQ. V is shortened by 4 bases, J by 7 bases, and the region joining them spans 15 bases.